This paragraph reports one TCR beta chain. The CDR3 has 15 residues. From germline, CDR1 is SGHDT and CDR2 YYEEEE. The sample originates from a study of T cell clusters in autoimmune cytopenias. Each sample's input was approximately 0.25 ug genomic DNA, some 38,000 genome equivalents. Multiplex touch-down PCR amplified TRB using TRB-A and TRB-B pools in one tube. With the multiplex PCR reads reprocessed, TCRdb shows one record per CDR3 protein and no DNA. The sample totals over 7,500 distinct CDR3 sequences. This TCR was sampled from a human donor with an autoimmune cytopenia or autoimmune hepatitis (not recorded which). This chain joins TRBV5-6 and TRBJ2-7; the TCRdb D gene call, TRBD2, has no DNA to confirm it. Material: peripheral blood. This CDR3 reads CASSLFTPSWGSQYF.